This is a list of T cell receptor beta chains from one sample in a study of Graves' ophthalmopathy and Graves' hyperthyroidism. TCRdb reprocessed the multiplex PCR reads with MiXCR, giving one entry per CDR3 protein. The sample shows about 620,000 distinct CDR3 sequences, approximately 22% of them seen only once. The sample was peripheral blood. The receptors here all came from a woman between 18 and 29 years old with stable Graves' hyperthyroidism. Some clones in this sample may be carry-over from other donors' samples. Both conserved end residues are part of each CDR3. A D gene is named only where the DNA matches it firmly. The listing skips clone size in some rows; elsewhere it reads once, few, many or a size class.

V	J	size	D	CDR3	DNA
TRBV6-5	TRBJ1-6	few	NA	CASSYSIGYNSPLHF	TGTGCCAGCAGTTACTCGATCGGCTATAATTCACCCCTCCACTTT
TRBV11-1	TRBJ2-5	NA	TRBD2	CASSPGLGSETQYF	TGTGCCAGCAGCCCGGGACTAGGATCGGAGACCCAGTACTTC
TRBV9	TRBJ2-7	many	TRBD1	CASSPRPDRSYEQYF	TGTGCCAGCAGCCCAAGACCGGACAGGTCCTACGAGCAGTACTTC
TRBV19	TRBJ1-2	NA	NA	CASTLQGNMGYGYTF	TGTGCCAGTACCCTGCAGGGTAATATGGGCTATGGCTACACCTTC
TRBV29-1	TRBJ1-3	few	TRBD1	CSVESDREENTIYF	TGCAGCGTTGAATCGGACAGGGAAGAAAACACCATATATTTT
TRBV2	TRBJ1-5	many	TRBD1	CASTETGGSNQPQHF	TGTGCCAGCACCGAAACAGGGGGTTCCAATCAGCCCCAGCATTTT
TRBV28	TRBJ1-6	many	NA	CASSRVGDNSPLHF	TGTGCCAGCAGCAGGGTAGGGGATAATTCACCCCTCCACTTT
TRBV6-1	TRBJ2-7	few	TRBD2	CASNEWGGAGIPSYEQYF	TGTGCCAGCAATGAATGGGGGGGTGCGGGGATACCCTCCTACGAGCAGTACTTC
TRBV6-5	TRBJ1-1	NA	NA	CASSYSDELNTEAFF	TGTGCCAGCAGTTACTCCGACGAACTGAACACTGAAGCTTTCTTT
TRBV6-1	TRBJ1-5	NA	NA	CASSEEVVGSSNQPQHF	TGTGCCAGCAGTGAAGAGGTTGTAGGGTCTTCCAATCAGCCCCAGCATTTT
TRBV24-1	TRBJ2-7	many	NA	CATSDPGGSYEQYF	TGTGCCACCAGTGACCCCGGCGGGTCCTACGAGCAGTACTTC
TRBV2	TRBJ2-7	NA	NA	CATKLQNYEQYF	TGTGCCACCAAATTACAGAACTACGAGCAGTACTTC
TRBV2	TRBJ2-5	many	TRBD1	CASREHRGRETQYF	TGTGCCAGCAGGGAACACAGGGGGCGAGAGACCCAGTACTTC
TRBV12-3/TRBV12-4	TRBJ1-2	many	NA	CASSIADYNYGYTF	TGTGCCAGCAGTATAGCGGACTATAACTATGGCTACACCTTC
TRBV20-1	TRBJ2-4	few	TRBD1	CSARSGGGNIQYF	TGCAGTGCTAGGTCAGGGGGCGGAAACATTCAGTACTTC
TRBV27	TRBJ2-7	many	TRBD2	CASSLRREGTYEQYF	TGTGCCAGCAGTTTGAGGCGGGAGGGCACTTACGAGCAGTACTTC
TRBV30	TRBJ2-5	many	TRBD1	CAWTKETGGIETQYF	TGTGCCTGGACTAAGGAGACAGGGGGGATTGAGACCCAGTACTTC
TRBV15	TRBJ2-5	few	NA	CATSDRVITQETQYF	TGTGCCACCAGCGATCGAGTTATCACACAAGAGACCCAGTACTTC
TRBV7-2	TRBJ2-7	few	NA	CASSLVESSYEQYF	TGTGCCAGCAGCTTAGTGGAAAGCTCCTACGAGCAGTACTTC
TRBV13	TRBJ2-6	many	NA	CASSLHGTTNSGANVLTF	TGTGCCAGCAGCTTACACGGGACAACAAACTCTGGGGCCAACGTCCTGACTTTC
TRBV28	TRBJ1-1	NA	NA	CASSLGDPMNTEAFF	TGTGCCAGCAGCCTGGGGGATCCCATGAACACTGAAGCTTTCTTT
TRBV13	TRBJ2-5	many	NA	CASSATGGETQYF	TGTGCCAGCAGCGCCACAGGAGGGGAGACCCAGTACTTC
TRBV30	TRBJ1-2	many	NA	CAWSVGAGGYTF	TGTGCCTGGAGTGTAGGGGCTGGGGGCTACACCTTC
TRBV6-1	TRBJ1-1	few	TRBD1	CASSPPRDRADTEAFF	TGTGCCAGCAGTCCCCCGAGGGACAGGGCGGACACTGAAGCTTTCTTT
TRBV19	TRBJ1-1	few	NA	CASSTSKFTEAFF	TGTGCCAGTAGTACCTCCAAGTTTACTGAAGCTTTCTTT
TRBV20-1	TRBJ2-2	many	TRBD1	CSAFLGQGTGELFF	TGCAGTGCTTTCCTCGGACAGGGCACCGGGGAGCTGTTTTTT
TRBV13	TRBJ2-7	many	NA	CASSIDYEQYF	TGTGCCAGCAGCATAGACTACGAGCAGTACTTC
TRBV29-1	TRBJ2-6	many	NA	CSVGQTSGANVLTF	TGCAGCGTAGGGCAGACCTCTGGGGCCAACGTCCTGACTTTC
TRBV20-1	TRBJ1-2	many	TRBD1	CSARVETGAYGYTF	TGCAGTGCTAGAGTGGAGACAGGGGCGTATGGCTACACCTTC
TRBV12-3/TRBV12-4	TRBJ1-5	many	NA	CASSKVGFDQPQHF	TGTGCCAGCAGTAAAGTAGGGTTTGATCAGCCCCAGCATTTT
TRBV5-1	TRBJ1-2	many	NA	CASSLVNPGANYGYTF	TGCGCCAGCAGCTTGGTAAACCCAGGGGCTAACTATGGCTACACCTTC
TRBV18	TRBJ2-2	NA	NA	CASSPPERSYTGELFF	TGTGCCAGCTCACCACCGGAGCGGTCGTACACCGGGGAGCTGTTTTTT
TRBV20-1	TRBJ1-2	many	TRBD1	CSHGQGYGYTF	TGCAGTCATGGACAGGGGTATGGCTACACCTTC
TRBV7-3	TRBJ2-2	many	TRBD1	CASSRSRQGTGELFF	TGTGCCAGCAGCCGCTCTCGACAGGGAACTGGGGAGCTGTTTTTT
TRBV27	TRBJ1-2	many	NA	CASSLEGTYGYTF	TGTGCCAGCAGTTTGGAGGGGACGTATGGCTACACCTTC
TRBV10-3	TRBJ1-2	few	NA	CAISESPTEANYGYTF	TGTGCCATCAGTGAGTCCCCGACCGAGGCTAACTATGGCTACACCTTC
TRBV18	TRBJ1-5	NA	TRBD1	CASSATGSVQPQHF	TGTGCCAGCTCAGCGACAGGGTCGGTTCAGCCCCAGCATTTT
TRBV12-3/TRBV12-4	TRBJ1-5	many	TRBD1	CASRLGRQGGNQPQHF	TGTGCCAGCAGGCTGGGGAGACAGGGCGGCAATCAGCCCCAGCATTTT
TRBV6-5	TRBJ1-6	once	TRBD1	CASSSTRGNSPLHF	TGTGCCAGCAGTTCTACCAGGGGGAACTCACCCCTCCACTTT
TRBV27	TRBJ1-1	many	NA	CASSFSEPGPRIWTEAFF	TGTGCCAGCAGCTTCTCAGAGCCGGGGCCGAGGATTTGGACTGAAGCTTTCTTT
TRBV5-1	TRBJ2-7	many	TRBD1	CASRSGTGYYEQYF	TGCGCCAGCAGATCGGGGACAGGGTACTACGAGCAGTACTTC
TRBV29-1	TRBJ1-1	many	NA	CSVEAGQLFEAFF	TGCAGCGTTGAAGCCGGACAGTTATTTGAAGCTTTCTTT
TRBV18	TRBJ1-3	many	NA	CASSNSRGPSGNTIYF	TGTGCCAGCTCGAACTCCAGGGGACCCTCTGGAAACACCATATATTTT
TRBV12-3/TRBV12-4	TRBJ1-2	NA	NA	CASSFHAQDDYGYTF	TGTGCCAGCAGTTTCCACGCTCAGGACGACTATGGCTACACCTTC
TRBV7-2	TRBJ2-5	many	TRBD2	CASSLAVGGAETQYF	TGTGCCAGCAGCTTAGCGGTGGGAGGGGCGGAGACCCAGTACTTC
TRBV20-1	TRBJ2-5	many	NA	CSARFLETQYF	TGCAGTGCTAGATTCCTGGAGACCCAGTACTTC
TRBV25-1	TRBJ2-7	many	NA	CASSDLGLKYEQYF	TGTGCCAGCAGTGATTTAGGGCTGAAATACGAGCAGTACTTC
TRBV7-9	TRBJ1-2	many	NA	CASSLAPGLRYGYTF	TGTGCCAGCAGCTTAGCGCCAGGGCTCCGATATGGCTACACCTTC
TRBV6-1	TRBJ2-2	many	NA	CASSEMGATGELFF	TGTGCCAGCAGTGAAATGGGCGCCACCGGGGAGCTGTTTTTT
TRBV4-1	TRBJ1-1	NA	TRBD1	CASSQGQAGGERAFF	TGCGCCAGCAGCCAAGGTCAGGCAGGGGGGGAGAGAGCTTTCTTT
TRBV24-1	TRBJ2-7	once	TRBD1	CATSGSGTESYEQYF	TGTGCCACCAGTGGCTCCGGGACAGAGTCCTACGAGCAGTACTTC
TRBV5-1	TRBJ1-1	many	NA	CASSLSVGGTVTEAFF	TGCGCCAGCAGCTTGAGCGTCGGGGGTACGGTTACTGAAGCTTTCTTT
TRBV28	TRBJ1-1	many	NA	CASSHSGGSLTEAFF	TGTGCCAGCAGTCATTCCGGGGGCAGTCTCACTGAAGCTTTCTTT
TRBV5-1	TRBJ2-2	many	TRBD2	CASDPLAGGNTGELFF	TGCGCCAGCGACCCACTAGCGGGGGGCAACACCGGGGAGCTGTTTTTT
TRBV6-1	TRBJ1-5	NA	TRBD1	CASRGQSASNQPQHF	TGTGCCAGCAGGGGACAGTCGGCTAGCAATCAGCCCCAGCATTTT
TRBV6-5	TRBJ1-2	NA	NA	CASSYGGAANYGYTF	TGTGCCAGCAGTTACGGTGGGGCCGCTAACTATGGCTACACCTTC